This T cell receptor (beta chain) is from a study of T cell responses to AZD1222 COVID-19 vaccine. Study-wide results and caveats: In a largely white British group with more females than males, clonal diversity was possibly underestimated. Dominant CD4 TCR responses targeted spike regions 160-218 and 743-854.

Clones were sequenced by immunoSEQ multiplex PCR, and TCRdb holds only the in-frame ones, with some missing. The sample consists of roughly 100,000 clones, about 81% of them appearing once. As for this clone: Its specificity is not known.

V was shortened by 0 bases and J by 6 bases, with 12 bases between the two germline ends. The V gene's germline CDR1 is LGHNA and CDR2 YNFKEQ. The CDR3 runs to 16 residues. V gene TRBV4-2 combines with J gene TRBJ1-6, with a tentative D call TRBD1 (6 bases). The starting material was peripheral blood, obtained on day 0 of AZD1222 vaccination. This clonotype originated in an adult in good health. The CDR3 coding sequence is TGTGCCAGCAGCCAAGATACAGGGTGGGCTAATTCACCCCTCCACTTT. This encodes CASSQDTGWANSPLHF.